Shown below are 18 T cell receptor beta chains from a single sample sequenced in a study of long-term antiretroviral therapy in people with HIV. Survey-level immunoSEQ v3.0 assays were run. Measured with immunoSEQ multiplex PCR; TCRdb has only the in-frame clones, and not every one. The sample contains about 34,000 clones, 83% of which appear only once. The material sequenced was unsorted PBMCs, taken 0.4 years before starting antiretroviral therapy. These receptors came from a young man with HIV.

This clone was observed a handful of times. The chain recombines TRBV11-2 with TRBJ2-3; a possible D gene is TRBD1 (6 bases). Trimming cost V 8 bases and J 1 base, with 10 bases left between them. CDR1 is SGHAT and CDR2 is FQNNGV in the germline V gene. This CDR3 contains 13 residues. CDR3 coding DNA: TGTGCCAGCTATGGGGGCCGCACAGATACGCAGTATTTT. Its protein is CASYGGRTDTQYF.

This sequence joins TRBV30 and TRBJ2-7, with 9 bases matching TRBD1. Germline CDR1 GTSNPN, CDR2 SVGIG (reference sequence). The CDR3 has 14 amino acids. The J segment lost 3 bases and the V segment lost 6 bases, leaving 9 bases of the junction unmatched. The CDR3 sequence is CACPKTGGGYEQYF. The CDR3 coding sequence is TGTGCCTGCCCAAAGACAGGGGGGGGCTACGAGCAGTACTTC.

The gene calls are TRBV5-8 and TRBJ2-3; unclear D gene. Germline assignment: CDR1 SGHTS and CDR2 YDEGEE. The CDR3 runs 16 residues. The V and J ends lost 1 base and 0 bases respectively, with 12 bases between them. The CDR3 region is CASSLRGNISTDTQYF. CDR3 DNA: TGTGCCAGCAGCTTGCGCGGCAATATCAGCACAGATACGCAGTATTTT.

This chain links TRBV4-2 with TRBJ2-5; a possible D gene is TRBD1 (5 bases). The CDR3 has 13 amino acids. V lost 4 bases and J 5 bases, leaving 11 bases between the germline ends. CDR1 is LGHNA, CDR2 YNFKEQ, per germline. The CDR3 reads CASSPDSGETQYF. The CDR3 DNA sequence: TGTGCCAGCAGCCCCGACAGTGGCGAGACCCAGTACTTC.

The chain is built from TRBV5-6 and TRBJ1-2; 11 bases line up with TRBD1. The CDR3 contains 17 residues. Germline trimming cut 0 bases from V and 2 bases from J; bases unmatched to any gene: 6. Germline CDR1 and CDR2: SGHDT and YYEEEE. The CDR3 region has the DNA TGTGCCAGCAGCTTGGAGCGGGACAGGGGGGTAAACTATGGCTACACCTTC. Its protein is CASSLERDRGVNYGYTF.

The chain joins TRBV12-5 to TRBJ1-5, with 7 bases lining up with TRBD1. This CDR3 spans 21 amino acids. The V segment lost 4 bases and the J segment 0 bases; nucleotides outside the gene matches: 21. Looked up from germline, CDR1 is LGHNT and CDR2 is FRNRAP. The CDR3 spells CASGSCRDSIEGRYSNQPQHF. The CDR3 DNA follows: TGTGCTAGTGGTTCCTGCCGGGACAGTATAGAGGGTCGATATAGCAATCAGCCCCAGCATTTT.

The chain recombines TRBV6-5 with TRBJ1-1, with 8 bases matching TRBD1. Germline lookup yields CDR1 MNHEY and CDR2 SVGAGI. The CDR3 is 12 amino acids. J was trimmed by 6 bases and V by 5 bases; bases with no gene match: 2. CDR3: CASSPTGAEAFF. For the CDR3, the DNA is TGTGCCAGCAGTCCGACAGGGGCTGAAGCTTTCTTT.

The gene calls are TRBV18 and TRBJ2-1; a weak D match, TRBD2 (6 bases). Germline-derived CDR1 and CDR2 are KGHSH and LQKENI. Trimming removed 2 bases from V and 4 bases from J, with 12 bases in between. The CDR3 spans 15 residues. The CDR3 DNA reads as TGTGCCAGCTCACCAACGGGAGACGGGTACAATGAGCAGTTCTTC. It is translated as CASSPTGDGYNEQFF. The full variable domain, rest sourced from reference TRBV18 and TRBJ2-1, is NAGVMQNPRHLVRRRGQEARLRCSPMKGHSHVYWYRQLPEEGLKFMVYLQKENIIDESGMPKERFSAEFPKEGPSILRIQQVVRGDSAAYFCASSPTGDGYNEQFFGPGTRLTVL.

J is TRBJ1-4 and V is TRBV9, with TRBD1 identical over 8 bases. CDR3 length: 16 residues. Looked up from germline, CDR1 is SGDLS and CDR2 is YYNGEE. V gave up 0 bases and J gave up 6 bases; unmatched junction bases: 7. In DNA form, the CDR3 reads TGTGCCAGCAGCGTAGAGGGGGGACAGGTCCATGAAAAACTGTTTTTT. Its translation: CASSVEGGQVHEKLFF.

The V and J genes are TRBV4-3 and TRBJ2-7; D gene ambiguous. Germline V gene sequence: CDR1 LGHNA, CDR2 YSLEER. The CDR3 runs to 15 residues. V lost 0 bases to trimming and J lost 3 bases, with 12 bases between them. CDR3 in DNA: TGCGCCAGCAGCCAAGATTTCGGCGTATACTACGAGCAGTACTTC. This sequence encodes CASSQDFGVYYEQYF.

J is TRBJ1-2 and V is TRBV5-4; D might be TRBD1 (5 bases). Germline loops: CDR1 SGHNT, CDR2 YYREEE (reference sequence). CDR3 length: 12 residues. V dropped 4 bases and J dropped 8 bases, with 12 bases sitting between them. The CDR3 DNA sequence: TGTGCCAGCAGCATAGACAGTTACGGCTACACCTTC. Its protein is CASSIDSYGYTF.

CDR3 protein: CASSLPGSGGELFF. For the CDR3, the DNA is TGTGCCAGCAGTTTACCCGGGTCGGGCGGGGAGCTGTTTTTT. The chain combines TRBV28 with TRBJ2-2; D gene unclear. The CDR3 totals 14 residues. Trimming took off 2 bases at V and 7 bases at J, with 11 bases between the two ends. CDR1 and CDR2 (germline): MDHEN, SYDVKM.

The rearrangement links TRBV29-1 to TRBJ2-7; 7 bases match TRBD1. Germline V gene lookup returns CDR1 SQVTM and CDR2 ANQGSEA. J lost 0 bases, V lost 2 bases, and 1 base had no gene match. The CDR3 contains 13 residues. CDR3 in DNA: TGCAGCGTTGAACAGGGGGTCTCCTACGAGCAGTACTTC. Amino acid sequence: CSVEQGVSYEQYF.

The chain is built from TRBV5-1 and TRBJ2-1; 10 nucleotides agree with TRBD2. Germline loops: CDR1 SGHRS, CDR2 YFSETQ. J gave up 2 bases and V 5 bases, and 4 bases lay outside the gene matches. This CDR3 is 15 amino acids long. DNA of the CDR3: TGCGCCAGCAGTTTTAGCGGGAGGCCCTACAATGAGCAGTTCTTC. This gives the protein CASSFSGRPYNEQFF.

The chain links TRBV11-2 to TRBJ2-5; D assignment may be TRBD1 or TRBD2 (5 bases each). The germline V gene has CDR1 SGHAT and CDR2 FQNNGV. The CDR3 has 17 residues. V was pared by 3 bases and J by 0 bases, with 17 bases between. CDR3 loop: CASSFGVSGRNQETQYF. The CDR3 coding sequence is TGTGCCAGCAGCTTCGGGGTGTCGGGACGCAACCAAGAGACCCAGTACTTC.

The chain carries TRBV27 and TRBJ2-1; no reliable D call. CDR1 and CDR2 (germline): MNHEY, SMNVEV (reference sequence). The V end lost 2 bases, the J end lost 9 bases, and 8 bases lay between the germline ends. The CDR3 runs 12 residues. The CDR3, as DNA: TGTGCCAGCAGTTTAGGCGGCGGTGAGCAGTTCTTC. Residues: CASSLGGGEQFF.

The chain is built from TRBV2 and TRBJ1-2; perhaps TRBD1 as D (5 bases). Deletions cut 8 bases from V and 4 bases from J, with 11 bases between. CDR3 size: 12 residues. CDR1 is SNHLY, CDR2 FYNNEI, per germline. The CDR3 spells CASAPGGYGYTF. The CDR3 nucleotides read TGTGCCAGCGCTCCGGGGGGCTATGGCTACACCTTC. Based on the CDR3 plus reference TRBV2 and TRBJ1-2, the full variable domain is EPEVTQTPSHQVTQMGQEVILRCVPISNHLYFYWYRQILGQKVEFLVSFYNNEISEKSEIFDDQFSVERPDGSNFTLKIRSTKLEDSAMYFCASAPGGYGYTFGSGTRLTVV.

The chain links TRBV10-3 to TRBJ1-3, with D perhaps matching TRBD1 (5 bases). The germline V and J ends were trimmed by 4 bases and 0 bases, with 10 bases remaining between them. The length of the CDR3 is 15 residues. Germline V gives CDR1 ENHRY, CDR2 SYGVKD. DNA for the CDR3: TGTGCCATCAGTGCCGGACACCACTCTGGAAACACCATATATTTT. Protein sequence: CAISAGHHSGNTIYF.